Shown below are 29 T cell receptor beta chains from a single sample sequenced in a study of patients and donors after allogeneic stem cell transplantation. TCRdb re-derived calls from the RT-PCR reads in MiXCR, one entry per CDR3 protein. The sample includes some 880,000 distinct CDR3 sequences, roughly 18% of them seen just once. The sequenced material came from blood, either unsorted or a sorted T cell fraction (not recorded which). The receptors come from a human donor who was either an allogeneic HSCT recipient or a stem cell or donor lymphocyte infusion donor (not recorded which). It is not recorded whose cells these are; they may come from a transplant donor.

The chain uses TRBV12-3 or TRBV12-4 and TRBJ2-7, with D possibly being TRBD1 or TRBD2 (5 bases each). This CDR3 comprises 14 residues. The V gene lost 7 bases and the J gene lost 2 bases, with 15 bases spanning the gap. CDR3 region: CASKDGDRPYEQYF. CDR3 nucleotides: TGTGCCAGCAAAGATGGGGACCGACCCTACGAGCAGTACTTC.

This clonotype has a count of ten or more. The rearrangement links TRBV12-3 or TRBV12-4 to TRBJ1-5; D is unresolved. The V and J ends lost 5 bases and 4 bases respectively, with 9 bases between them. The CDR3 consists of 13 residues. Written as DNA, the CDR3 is TGTGCCAGCAGTCCGAGTCAGAATCAGCCCCAGCATTTT. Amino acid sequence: CASSPSQNQPQHF.

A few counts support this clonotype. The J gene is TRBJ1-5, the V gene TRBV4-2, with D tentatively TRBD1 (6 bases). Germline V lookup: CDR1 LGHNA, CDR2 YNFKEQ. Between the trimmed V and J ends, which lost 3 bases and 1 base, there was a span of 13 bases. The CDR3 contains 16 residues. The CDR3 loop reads CASSHRQDRSNQPQHF. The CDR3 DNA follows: TGTGCCAGCAGCCACCGACAGGATAGAAGCAATCAGCCCCAGCATTTT.

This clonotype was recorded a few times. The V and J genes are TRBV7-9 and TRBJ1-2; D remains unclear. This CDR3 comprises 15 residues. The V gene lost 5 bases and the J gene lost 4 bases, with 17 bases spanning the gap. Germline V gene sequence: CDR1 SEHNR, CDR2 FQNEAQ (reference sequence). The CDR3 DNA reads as TGTGCCAGCAGCGCTCGGAGGGAAATCTTCTATGGCTACACCTTC. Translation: CASSARREIFYGYTF.

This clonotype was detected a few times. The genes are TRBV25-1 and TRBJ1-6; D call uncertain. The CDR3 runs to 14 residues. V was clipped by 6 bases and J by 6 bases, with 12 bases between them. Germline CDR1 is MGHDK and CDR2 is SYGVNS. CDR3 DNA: TGTGCCAGCAGCCTCCCTGGGTCTAATTCACCCCTCCACTTT. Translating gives CASSLPGSNSPLHF.

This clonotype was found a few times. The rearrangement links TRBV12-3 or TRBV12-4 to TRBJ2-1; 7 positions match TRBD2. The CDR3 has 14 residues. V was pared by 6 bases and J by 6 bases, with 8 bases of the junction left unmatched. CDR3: CASSRLARGNEQFF. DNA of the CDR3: TGTGCCAGCAGCCGACTAGCTCGGGGCAATGAGCAGTTCTTC.

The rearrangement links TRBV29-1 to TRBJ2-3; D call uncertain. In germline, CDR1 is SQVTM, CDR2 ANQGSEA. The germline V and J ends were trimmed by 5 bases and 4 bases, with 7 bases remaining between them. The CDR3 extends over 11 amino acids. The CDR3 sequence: CSVPFPDTQYF. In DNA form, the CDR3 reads TGCAGCGTTCCCTTCCCAGATACGCAGTATTTT.

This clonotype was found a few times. This CDR3 is CASSYLRVGHTEAFF. CDR3 bases: TGTGCCAGCAGTTATTTAAGGGTAGGGCACACTGAAGCTTTCTTT. This sequence joins TRBV6-5 and TRBJ1-1; D remains ambiguous. Trimming took 3 bases from V and 3 from J, leaving 14 bases between them. The germline V gene has CDR1 MNHEY and CDR2 SVGAGI. The CDR3 length is 15 residues.

The CDR3 loop is CSVEEPKSAGEYNEQFF. Written as DNA, the CDR3 is TGCAGCGTTGAAGAGCCTAAGTCGGCGGGGGAATACAATGAGCAGTTCTTC. The chain uses TRBV29-1 and TRBJ2-1; 7 bases fit TRBD2. Germline lookup yields CDR1 SQVTM and CDR2 ANQGSEA. The CDR3 contains 17 residues. Germline trimming cut 0 bases from V and 4 bases from J; bases unmatched to any gene: 12.

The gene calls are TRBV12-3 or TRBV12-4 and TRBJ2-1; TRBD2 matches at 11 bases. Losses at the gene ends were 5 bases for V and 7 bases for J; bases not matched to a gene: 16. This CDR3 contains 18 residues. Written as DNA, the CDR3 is TGTGCCAGCAGTAACGTAGCGGGGGGGCAAAGCGGTGGGAATGAGCAGTTCTTC. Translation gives CASSNVAGGQSGGNEQFF.

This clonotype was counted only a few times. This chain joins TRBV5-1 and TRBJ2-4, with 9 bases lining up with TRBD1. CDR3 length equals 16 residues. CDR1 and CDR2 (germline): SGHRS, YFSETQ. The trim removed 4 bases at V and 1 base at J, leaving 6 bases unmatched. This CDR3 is CASSPGDREAKNIQYF. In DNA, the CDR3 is TGCGCCAGCAGCCCTGGGGACAGGGAGGCCAAAAACATTCAGTACTTC.

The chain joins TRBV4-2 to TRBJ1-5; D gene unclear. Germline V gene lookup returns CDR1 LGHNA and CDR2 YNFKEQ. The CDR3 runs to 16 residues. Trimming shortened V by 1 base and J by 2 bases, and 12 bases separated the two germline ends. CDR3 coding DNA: TGTGCCAGCAGCCAAGTTAGAGGAAAGGGCAATCAGCCCCAGCATTTT. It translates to CASSQVRGKGNQPQHF.

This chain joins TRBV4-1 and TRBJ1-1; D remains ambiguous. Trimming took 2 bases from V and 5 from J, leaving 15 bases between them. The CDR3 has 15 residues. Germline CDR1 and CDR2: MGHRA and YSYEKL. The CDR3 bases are TGCGCCAGCAGCCAAACTTCAGGAGTAAAGACTGAAGCTTTCTTT. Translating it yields CASSQTSGVKTEAFF.

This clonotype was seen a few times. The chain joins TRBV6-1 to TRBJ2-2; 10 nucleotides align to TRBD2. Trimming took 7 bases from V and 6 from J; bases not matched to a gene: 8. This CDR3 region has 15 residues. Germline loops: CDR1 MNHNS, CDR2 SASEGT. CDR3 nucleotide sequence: TGTGCCAGCACCCGAGCGGGAGGGCCTCCCGGGGAGCTGTTTTTT. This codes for CASTRAGGPPGELFF.

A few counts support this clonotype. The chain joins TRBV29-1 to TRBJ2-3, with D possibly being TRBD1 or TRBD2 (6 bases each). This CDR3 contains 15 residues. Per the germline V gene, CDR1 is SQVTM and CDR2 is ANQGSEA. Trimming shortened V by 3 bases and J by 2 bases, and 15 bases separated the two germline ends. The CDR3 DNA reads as TGCAGCGTTGATTTACTGGGGGGCTACACAGATACGCAGTATTTT. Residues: CSVDLLGGYTDTQYF.

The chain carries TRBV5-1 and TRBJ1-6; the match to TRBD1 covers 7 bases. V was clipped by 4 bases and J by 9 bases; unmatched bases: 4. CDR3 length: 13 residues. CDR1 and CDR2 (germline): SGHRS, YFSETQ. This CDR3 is CASSDREGSPLHF. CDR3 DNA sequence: TGCGCCAGCAGCGACAGGGAGGGTTCACCCCTCCACTTT.

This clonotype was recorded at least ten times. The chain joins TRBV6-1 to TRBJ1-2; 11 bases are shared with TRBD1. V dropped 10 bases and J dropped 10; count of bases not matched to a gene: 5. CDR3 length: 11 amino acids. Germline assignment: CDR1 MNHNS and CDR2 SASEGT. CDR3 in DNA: TGTGCCACCCGGGACAGGGGGAACTACACCTTC. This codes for CATRDRGNYTF.

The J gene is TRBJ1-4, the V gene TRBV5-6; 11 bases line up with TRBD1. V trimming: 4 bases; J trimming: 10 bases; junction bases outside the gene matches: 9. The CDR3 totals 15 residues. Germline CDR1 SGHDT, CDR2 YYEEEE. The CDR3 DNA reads TGTGCCAGCAGCCTCACCGGGACAGGGGGAGGAAAACTGTTTTTT. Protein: CASSLTGTGGGKLFF.

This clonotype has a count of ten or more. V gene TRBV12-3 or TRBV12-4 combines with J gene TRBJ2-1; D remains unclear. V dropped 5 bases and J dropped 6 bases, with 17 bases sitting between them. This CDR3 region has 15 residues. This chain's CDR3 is CASSPSGSPGNEQFF. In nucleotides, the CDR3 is TGTGCCAGCAGTCCATCCGGGTCACCTGGCAATGAGCAGTTCTTC.

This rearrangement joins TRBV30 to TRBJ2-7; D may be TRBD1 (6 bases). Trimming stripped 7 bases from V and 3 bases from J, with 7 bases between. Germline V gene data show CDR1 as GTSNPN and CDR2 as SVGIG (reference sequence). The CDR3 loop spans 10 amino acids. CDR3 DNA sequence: TGTGCCTCGGGACACTACGAGCAGTACTTC. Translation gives CASGHYEQYF.

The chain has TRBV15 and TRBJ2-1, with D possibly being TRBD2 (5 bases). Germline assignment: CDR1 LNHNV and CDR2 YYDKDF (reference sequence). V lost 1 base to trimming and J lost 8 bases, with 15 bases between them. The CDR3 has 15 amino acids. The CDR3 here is CATSRGGLADDEQFF. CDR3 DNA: TGTGCCACCAGCAGAGGCGGCCTAGCAGACGATGAGCAGTTCTTC. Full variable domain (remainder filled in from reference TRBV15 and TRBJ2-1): DAMVIQNPRYQVTQFGKPVTLSCSQTLNHNVMYWYQQKSSQAPKLLFHYYDKDFNNEADTPDNFQSRRPNTSFCFLDIRSPGLGDTAMYLCATSRGGLADDEQFFGPGTRLTVL.

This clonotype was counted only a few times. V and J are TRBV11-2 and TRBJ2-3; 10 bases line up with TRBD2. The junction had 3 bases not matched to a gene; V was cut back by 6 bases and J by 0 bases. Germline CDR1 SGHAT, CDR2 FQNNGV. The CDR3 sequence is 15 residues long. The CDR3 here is CASRVTSGSTDTQYF. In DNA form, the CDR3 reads TGTGCCAGCAGAGTGACTAGCGGGAGCACAGATACGCAGTATTTT.

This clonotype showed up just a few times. The CDR3 reads CSARGRQGPYNEQFF. The CDR3 region has the DNA TGCAGTGCTAGGGGCCGACAGGGACCTTACAATGAGCAGTTCTTC. This chain joins TRBV20-1 and TRBJ2-1; 7 nucleotides align to TRBD1. The CDR3 has 15 amino acids. Germline lookup yields CDR1 DFQATT and CDR2 SNEGSKA (reference sequence). J lost 4 bases, V lost 3 bases, and 9 bases had no gene match.

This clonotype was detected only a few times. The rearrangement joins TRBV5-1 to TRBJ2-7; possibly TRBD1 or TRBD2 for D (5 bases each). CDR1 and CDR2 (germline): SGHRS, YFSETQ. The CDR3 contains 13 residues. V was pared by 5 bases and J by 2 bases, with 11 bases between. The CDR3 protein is CASSSGATYEQYF. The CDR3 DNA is TGCGCCAGCAGTTCCGGGGCTACCTACGAGCAGTACTTC.

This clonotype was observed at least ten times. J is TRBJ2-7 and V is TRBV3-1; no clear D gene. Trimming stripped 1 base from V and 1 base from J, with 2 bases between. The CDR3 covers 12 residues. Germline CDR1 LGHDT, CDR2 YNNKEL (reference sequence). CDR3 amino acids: CASSQASYEQYF. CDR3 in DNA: TGTGCCAGCAGCCAAGCGTCCTACGAGCAGTACTTC.

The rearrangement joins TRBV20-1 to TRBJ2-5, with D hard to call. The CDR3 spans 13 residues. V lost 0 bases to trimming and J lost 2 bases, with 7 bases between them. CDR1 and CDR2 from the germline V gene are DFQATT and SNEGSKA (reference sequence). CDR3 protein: CSARDSRQETQYF. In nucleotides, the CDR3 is TGCAGTGCTAGAGATTCGCGACAAGAGACCCAGTACTTC.

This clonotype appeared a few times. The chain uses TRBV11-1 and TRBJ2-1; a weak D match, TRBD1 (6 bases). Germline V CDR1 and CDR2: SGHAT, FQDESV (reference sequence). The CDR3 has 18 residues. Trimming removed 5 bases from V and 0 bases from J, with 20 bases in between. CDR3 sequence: CASSLPRVGALSYNEQFF. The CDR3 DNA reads TGTGCCAGCAGCCTACCCCGGGTGGGGGCACTCTCCTACAATGAGCAGTTCTTC.

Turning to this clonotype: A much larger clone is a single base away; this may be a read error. This CDR3 reads CASSIGMNTEAFF. The CDR3 region has the DNA TGTGCCAGTAGTATCGGAATGAACACTGAAGCTTTCTTT. The chain uses TRBV19 and TRBJ1-1; D gene unclear. V was pared by 3 bases and J by 0 bases, with 5 bases between. CDR3 length equals 13 residues. Looked up from germline, CDR1 is LNHDA and CDR2 is SQIVND (reference sequence).

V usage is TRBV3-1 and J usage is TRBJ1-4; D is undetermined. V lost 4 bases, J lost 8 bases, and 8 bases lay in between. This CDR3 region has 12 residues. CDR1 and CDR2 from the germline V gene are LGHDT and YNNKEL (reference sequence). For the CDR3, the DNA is TGTGCCAGCAGCCTCAAGGACGAAAAACTGTTTTTT. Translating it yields CASSLKDEKLFF.